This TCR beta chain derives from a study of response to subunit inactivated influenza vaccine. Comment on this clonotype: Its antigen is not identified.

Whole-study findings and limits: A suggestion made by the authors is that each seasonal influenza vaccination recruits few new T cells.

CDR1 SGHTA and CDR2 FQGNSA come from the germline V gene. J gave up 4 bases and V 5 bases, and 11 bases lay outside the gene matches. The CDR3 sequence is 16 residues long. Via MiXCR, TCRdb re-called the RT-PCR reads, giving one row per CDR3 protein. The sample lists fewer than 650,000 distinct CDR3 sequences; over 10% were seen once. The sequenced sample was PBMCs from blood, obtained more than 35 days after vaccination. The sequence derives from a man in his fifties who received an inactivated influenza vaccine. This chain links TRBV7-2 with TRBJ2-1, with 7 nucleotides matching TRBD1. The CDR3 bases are TGTGCCAGCAGCCCAGCGGTGACAGGGACATACAATGAGCAGTTCTTC. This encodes CASSPAVTGTYNEQFF.